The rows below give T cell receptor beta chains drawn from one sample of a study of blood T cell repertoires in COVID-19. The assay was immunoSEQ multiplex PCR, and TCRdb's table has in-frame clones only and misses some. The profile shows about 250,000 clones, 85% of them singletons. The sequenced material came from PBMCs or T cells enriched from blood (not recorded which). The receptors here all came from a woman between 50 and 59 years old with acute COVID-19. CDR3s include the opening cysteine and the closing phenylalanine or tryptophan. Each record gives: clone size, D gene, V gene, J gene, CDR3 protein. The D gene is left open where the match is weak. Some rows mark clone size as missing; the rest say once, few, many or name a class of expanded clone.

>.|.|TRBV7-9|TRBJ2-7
CASSLDNYEQYF
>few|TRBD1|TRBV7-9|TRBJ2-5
CASSRTGLGETQYF
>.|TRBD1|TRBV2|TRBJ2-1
CASSHSDRAVKDEQFF
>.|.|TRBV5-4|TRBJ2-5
CASSLVTTSGETQYF
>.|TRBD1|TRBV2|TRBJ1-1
CASSVTGFRGTEAFF
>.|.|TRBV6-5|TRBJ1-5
CASSYSGGNQPQHF
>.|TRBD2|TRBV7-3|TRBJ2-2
CASSLKPAGPGGTGELFF
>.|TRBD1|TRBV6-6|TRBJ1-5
CASSYQGQGGSQPQHF
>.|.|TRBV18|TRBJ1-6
CASSRGEGYNSPLHF
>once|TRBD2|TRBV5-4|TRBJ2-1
CASSLASGGAGEQFF
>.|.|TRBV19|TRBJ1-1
CASSPNQGAAFF
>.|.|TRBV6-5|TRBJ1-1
CASTPRGGTEAFF
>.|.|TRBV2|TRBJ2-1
CASRRLGGVDQFF
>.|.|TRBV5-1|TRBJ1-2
CASSLAGEGRYGYTF
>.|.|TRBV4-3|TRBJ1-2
CASSQNHPEDYGYTF
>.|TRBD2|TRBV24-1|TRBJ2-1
CATSDPSGGARNEQFF
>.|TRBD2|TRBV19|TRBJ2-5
CASTPQRGVGTQYF
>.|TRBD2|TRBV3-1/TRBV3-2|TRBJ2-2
CASSKGTSDVTGELFF
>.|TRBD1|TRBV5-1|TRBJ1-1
CASSLATGGEWNTEAFF
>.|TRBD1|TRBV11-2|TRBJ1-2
CASSLTGDRYGYTF
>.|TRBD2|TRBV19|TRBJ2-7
CASTGGLLREQYF
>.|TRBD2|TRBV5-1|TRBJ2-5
CASSSFGLAGGLGKETQYF
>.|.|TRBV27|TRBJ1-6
CASSPDRIQFFTPLHF
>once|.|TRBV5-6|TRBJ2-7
CASSATGYEQYF